Below are 11 T cell receptor beta chains sequenced from a single sample in a study of cytomegalovirus exposure and HLA in healthy donors. The PCR employed 60 Vbeta primers together with 13 Jbeta primers. TCRdb keeps only in-frame clones here, not all; method: immunoSEQ multiplex PCR. This table holds 55,000 to 65,000 clones, around 83% found once. Material for sequencing was PBMCs. These receptors originate from a human donor in good health.

The chain carries TRBV11-2 and TRBJ2-7; weak D call: TRBD2 (6 bases). From germline, CDR1 is SGHAT and CDR2 FQNNGV. The CDR3 length is 14 residues. Trimming shortened V by 6 bases and J by 4 bases, and 16 bases separated the two germline ends. CDR3 nucleotides: TGTGCCAGCAGGTCCATAGGAGGGAGGTACGAGCAGTACTTC. Translated, it gives CASRSIGGRYEQYF.

This clone was detected only a few times. At one of its ends the junction is not consistent with the germline gene, which may arise from a read error. The gene calls are TRBV7-9 and TRBJ1-1, with D tentatively TRBD1 (6 bases). Germline values: CDR1 SEHNR, CDR2 FQNEAQ (reference sequence). The CDR3 extends over 18 amino acids. This CDR3 reads CSSSLFTLTGHFSTEAFF. The CDR3 DNA is TGTTCCAGCAGCTTATTTACCTTAACGGGACACTTTTCCACTGAAGCTTTCTTT.

V usage is TRBV4-2 and J usage is TRBJ1-3, with TRBD1 identical over 9 bases. The germline CDR1 and CDR2 sequences are LGHNA and YNFKEQ. This CDR3 spans 16 amino acids. V dropped 4 bases and J dropped 9; count of bases not matched to a gene: 13. The CDR3: CASSRPGQGVLGTIYF. The CDR3, as DNA: TGTGCCAGCAGCCGGCCGGGACAGGGCGTCTTGGGCACCATATATTTT.

This clone occurred once. The rearrangement joins TRBV6-1 to TRBJ1-5; D might be TRBD1 (5 bases). CDR3 length equals 13 residues. Between the trimmed V and J ends, which lost 8 bases and 7 bases, there was a span of 15 bases. Germline V gives CDR1 MNHNS, CDR2 SASEGT. This CDR3 is CASQPREPQPQHF. The CDR3 coding sequence is TGTGCCAGCCAACCCAGGGAACCCCAGCCCCAGCATTTT.

J is TRBJ2-1 and V is TRBV2, with D possibly being TRBD1 (7 bases). The CDR3 totals 15 residues. Germline CDR1 reads SNHLY; CDR2 reads FYNNEI. The ends were cut back, 10 bases at V and 7 bases at J, with 23 bases in the middle. The CDR3 here is CATPATGVGGNEQFF. Written as DNA, the CDR3 is TGTGCCACACCAGCCACAGGGGTTGGGGGGAATGAGCAGTTCTTC.

This chain connects TRBV7-3 to TRBJ2-1, with TRBD2 matching over 13 bases. Per the germline V gene, CDR1 is SGHTA and CDR2 is FQGTGA. There are 15 residues in the CDR3. The junction had 2 bases not matched to a gene; V was cut back by 4 bases and J by 5 bases. The CDR3 spells CASSSGLAGDNEQFF. The CDR3 coding sequence is TGTGCCAGCAGCTCCGGACTAGCGGGAGACAATGAGCAGTTCTTC.

This clone was counted between two and nine times. J is TRBJ2-1 and V is TRBV15, with 9 nucleotides matching TRBD2. J lost 1 base, V lost 5 bases, and 3 bases had no gene match. In germline, CDR1 is LNHNV, CDR2 YYDKDF (reference sequence). CDR3 length equals 15 residues. The CDR3 region is CATSGGLASYNEQFF. As DNA, the CDR3 is TGTGCCACCAGCGGGGGACTAGCATCCTACAATGAGCAGTTCTTC.

The J gene is TRBJ2-1, the V gene TRBV5-8, with TRBD2 identical over 7 bases. Germline trimming cut 4 bases from V and 5 bases from J; bases unmatched to any gene: 6. The CDR3 totals 14 residues. CDR1 and CDR2 from the germline V gene are SGHTS and YDEGEE. The CDR3 DNA sequence: TGTGCCAGCAGCCGGGGGGATCTACACAATGAGCAGTTCTTC. This codes for CASSRGDLHNEQFF.

Concerning this clone itself: The junction does not match germline at one end; this may be a read error. V usage is TRBV30 and J usage is TRBJ2-1; 8 bases agree with TRBD1. Per germline, CDR1 GTSNPN and CDR2 SVGIG (reference sequence). There are 15 residues in the CDR3. The CDR3 bases are TGTGCCTGGGAAAGGACAGGGAATACCTACAATGTGCAGTTCTTC. It translates to CAWERTGNTYNVQFF. The variable domain in full, with the rest retrieved from reference TRBV30 and TRBJ2-1, is SQTIHQWPATLVQPVGSPLSLECTVEGTSNPNLYWYRQAAGRGLQLLFYSVGIGQISSEVPQNLSASRPQDRQFILSSKKLLLSDSGFYLCAWERTGNTYNVQFFGPGTRLTVL.

The chain uses TRBV5-8 and TRBJ2-3; TRBD2 matches at 9 bases. After removal of 2 bases from V and 6 bases from J, the junction contained 7 bases not matched to a gene. The CDR3 consists of 15 residues. Germline loops: CDR1 SGHTS, CDR2 YDEGEE. CDR3 sequence (DNA): TGTGCCAGCAGCTTTAGGGCGGGGGGGCCTGATACGCAGTATTTT. Its translation: CASSFRAGGPDTQYF.

The chain links TRBV19 to TRBJ1-2; 9 bases agree with TRBD1. J was trimmed by 6 bases and V by 6 bases; bases with no gene match: 11. The CDR3 extends over 15 amino acids. Looked up from germline, CDR1 is LNHDA and CDR2 is SQIVND (reference sequence). CDR3 DNA sequence: TGTGCCAGTAGCCTCTTTGCGGGACAGGGCAATGGCTACACCTTC. It codes for CASSLFAGQGNGYTF. The full variable domain, rest sourced from reference TRBV19 and TRBJ1-2, is DGGITQSPKYLFRKEGQNVTLSCEQNLNHDAMYWYRQDPGQGLRLIYYSQIVNDFQKGDIAEGYSVSREKKESFPLTVTSAQKNPTAFYLCASSLFAGQGNGYTFGSGTRLTVV.